This entry features one T cell receptor beta chain sequence. In its sample, this clone was seen many times. The specificity of this receptor is unknown. Base qualities are not provided; no much larger clone lies one nucleotide away. CDR1 SNHLY and CDR2 FYNNEI were looked up in the germline V gene. Deletion took 4 bases off V and 0 bases off J, with a span of 15 bases between the germline ends. Reading from cysteine to phenylalanine, the CDR3 counts 16 amino acids. Only the CDR3 DNA stays, 48 bases, in frame from base 1. The treatment or condition label here, explained by the study, means: some 20 received Ad26.COV2.S at low or high dose, single or two shots; several received placebo; per-sample allocation not given. For vaccine and placebo recipients, the sequenced repertoires came from samples collected on day 63 after the first injection. Cohort 1b enrolled some 25 adults aged 18-55 years at a single site in Boston, USA, between 29 July and 7 August 2020. As a vaccine, Ad26.COV2.S was a replication-incompetent adenovirus type 26 vector that expressed a prefusion-stabilized SARS-CoV-2 spike protein derived from the original Wuhan strain.

This entry is derived from a study of Ad26.COV2.S vaccination and SARS-CoV-2 variants listed by TCRdb under 2021. In the study overall: Donors in the vaccine arm were drawn from COV1001, a multicentre, randomized, double-blind, placebo-controlled phase I-IIa trial testing Ad26.COV2.S in healthy adults. Ad26.COV2.S was administered intramuscularly at a dose of 5x10^10 or 1x10^11 viral particles, either as one shot or as two shots given 56 days apart. TCRbeta repertoire sequencing was used to assess the specificity and breadth of SARS-CoV-2-reactive T cell receptors after Ad26.COV2.S vaccination. The TCR-sequenced set comprised around 30 samples: around 20 Ad26.COV2.S vaccine recipients, 5 placebo recipients and 8 SARS-CoV-2 convalescent individuals. Trial participants were randomized into five groups of five, in which low-dose or high-dose Ad26.COV2.S was given once or twice, or placebo was given on both occasions. Investigators remained blinded to trial group allocation during experiments and outcome assessment. What the authors observed across the whole study: After vaccination, substantial breadth of spike-specific CD8+ and CD4+ T cell responses was reported. Comparable non-spike TCR breadth was observed between vaccine and placebo recipients, consistent with only spike being contained in the vaccine. Ad26.COV2.S recipients had higher spike-specific TCR breadth than placebo recipients (P = 0.0014). Comparing responses between vaccine doses or regimens was not something the study was powered to do. It was noted by the authors that total T cell responses may have been underestimated by the TCR breadth and depth analyses.

The immunoSEQ Assay was the method used to sequence TCRbeta CDR3 regions. After extraction, genomic DNA underwent amplification by bias-controlled multiplex PCR, followed by high-throughput sequencing. The original methods were these. To quantify the absolute abundance of every unique TCRbeta CDR3 region, sequences were collapsed and filtered. Usable DNA was measured by amplifying reference genes present in all nucleated cells, and TCRbeta template counts were normalized to that usable DNA to estimate T cell fraction. Repertoire TCRs were annotated as SARS-CoV-2-specific when V gene, CDR3 amino acid sequence and J gene were exactly matched to a known reactive TCR set. The reference SARS-CoV-2 TCR set was obtained from MIRA and was filtered for enrichment in COVID-19-positive ImmuneCODE repertoires, whereby public or cross-reactive TCRs were removed. Drawing on the MIRA antigens, annotated TCRs were analysed further at the level of specific ORF or position within ORF. Depth was the summed frequency of annotated unique rearrangements, while breadth was defined as annotated unique rearrangements over total unique productive rearrangements. Two-sided Wilcoxon rank-sum tests were applied when comparing TCR breadth between groups. TCRdb stores this immuneACCESS table with in-frame sequences only. Part of the clones is absent; in the studies checked, under half of the shortfall reflects unresolved V genes, and no reason is known for the rest. The DNA gave D and trimming, while V, J and clone size come from that table. For this sample the table gives 300,000 to 400,000 clones, of which around 90% were detected only once. Together, the top ten hold more than 3% of the sample.

The sequence is built from TRBV2 and TRBJ2-5; matching of 6 bases hints at TRBD2 as the D gene. Specimen: peripheral blood, collected in a trial of Ad26.COV2.S vaccine versus placebo. This sequence was found in a person aged 18-65 years who received the Ad26.COV2.S COVID-19 vaccine or a placebo. The encoded CDR3 is CASSVVGWRDQETQYF. The DNA is TGTGCCAGCAGTGTGGTTGGGTGGAGGGACCAAGAGACCCAGTACTTC.